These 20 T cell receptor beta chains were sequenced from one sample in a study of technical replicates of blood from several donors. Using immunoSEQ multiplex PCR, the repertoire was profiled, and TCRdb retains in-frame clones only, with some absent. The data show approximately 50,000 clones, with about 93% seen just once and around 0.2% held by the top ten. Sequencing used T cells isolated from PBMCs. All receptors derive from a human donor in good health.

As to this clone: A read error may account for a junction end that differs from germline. CDR3 nucleotide sequence: TGCAGCTATAGGACAGATGGGAACGCTGAAGCTTTCTTT. It yields the protein CSYRTDGNAEAFF. The J gene is TRBJ1-1, the V gene TRBV29-1; maybe TRBD1 (6 bases). This CDR3 region has 13 residues. CDR1 SQVTM and CDR2 ANQGSEA come from the germline V gene.

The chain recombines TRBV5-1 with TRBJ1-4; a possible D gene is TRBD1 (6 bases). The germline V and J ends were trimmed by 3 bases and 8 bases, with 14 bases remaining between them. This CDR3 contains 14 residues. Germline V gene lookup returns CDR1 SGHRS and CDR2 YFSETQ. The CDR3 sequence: CASSYTGTNEKLFF. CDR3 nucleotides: TGCGCCAGCAGCTATACCGGGACAAACGAAAAACTGTTTTTT.

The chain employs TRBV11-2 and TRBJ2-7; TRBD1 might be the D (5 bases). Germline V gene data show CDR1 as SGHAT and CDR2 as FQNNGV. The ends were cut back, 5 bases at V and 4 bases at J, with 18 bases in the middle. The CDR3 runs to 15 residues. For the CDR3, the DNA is TGTGCCAGCAGCCGTCTGACAGTCGATCGTTACGAGCAGTACTTC. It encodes CASSRLTVDRYEQYF.

CDR3 amino acids: CASSFSSGSFNEQFF. Written as DNA, the CDR3 is TGCGCCAGCAGCTTCTCTAGCGGGAGTTTTAATGAGCAGTTCTTC. The chain uses TRBV5-1 and TRBJ2-1; 10 nucleotides agree with TRBD2. With V trimmed by 2 bases and J by 7 bases, 6 bases remained unmatched. The CDR3 has 15 amino acids. Germline lookup yields CDR1 SGHRS and CDR2 YFSETQ.

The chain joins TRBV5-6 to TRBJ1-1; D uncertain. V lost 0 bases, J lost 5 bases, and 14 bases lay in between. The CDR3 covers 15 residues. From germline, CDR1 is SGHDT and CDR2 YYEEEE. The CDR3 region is CASSLDTRGGTEAFF. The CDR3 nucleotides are TGTGCCAGCAGCTTGGACACCCGGGGTGGAACTGAAGCTTTCTTT.

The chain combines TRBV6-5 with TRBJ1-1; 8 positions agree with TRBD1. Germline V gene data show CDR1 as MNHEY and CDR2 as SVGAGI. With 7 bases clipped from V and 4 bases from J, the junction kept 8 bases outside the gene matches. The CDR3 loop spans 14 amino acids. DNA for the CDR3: TGTGCCAGCACCGAATCAGGGGGCCTCACTGAAGCTTTCTTT. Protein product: CASTESGGLTEAFF.

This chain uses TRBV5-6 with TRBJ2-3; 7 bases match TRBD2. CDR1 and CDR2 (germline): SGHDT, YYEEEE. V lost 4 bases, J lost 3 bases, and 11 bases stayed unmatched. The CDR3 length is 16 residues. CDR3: CASSRLKAGLTDTQYF. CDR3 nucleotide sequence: TGTGCCAGCAGCAGACTAAAAGCGGGACTTACAGATACGCAGTATTTT.

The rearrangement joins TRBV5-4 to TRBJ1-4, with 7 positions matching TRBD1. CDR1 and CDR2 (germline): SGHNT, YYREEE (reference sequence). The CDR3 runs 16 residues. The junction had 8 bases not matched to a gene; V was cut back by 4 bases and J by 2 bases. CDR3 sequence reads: CASSPGDRLTNEKLFF. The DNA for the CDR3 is TGTGCCAGCAGCCCCGGGGACAGACTGACTAATGAAAAACTGTTTTTT.

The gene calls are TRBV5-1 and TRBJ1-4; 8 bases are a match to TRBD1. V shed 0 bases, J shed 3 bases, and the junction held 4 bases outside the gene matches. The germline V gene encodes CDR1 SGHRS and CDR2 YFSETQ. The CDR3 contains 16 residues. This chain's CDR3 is CASSLVPGQANEKLFF. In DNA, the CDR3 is TGCGCCAGCAGCTTGGTACCGGGACAGGCTAATGAAAAACTGTTTTTT. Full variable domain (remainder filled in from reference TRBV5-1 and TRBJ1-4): KAGVTQTPRYLIKTRGQQVTLSCSPISGHRSVSWYQQTPGQGLQFLFEYFSETQRNKGNFPGRFSGRQFSNSRSEMNVSTLELGDSALYLCASSLVPGQANEKLFFGSGTQLSVL.

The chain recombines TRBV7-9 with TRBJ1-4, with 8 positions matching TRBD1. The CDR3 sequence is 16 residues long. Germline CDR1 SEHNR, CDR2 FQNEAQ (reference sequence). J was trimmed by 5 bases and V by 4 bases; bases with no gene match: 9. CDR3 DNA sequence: TGTGCCAGCAGCTCATCCCGGACAGGGATAAATGAAAAACTGTTTTTT. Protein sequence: CASSSSRTGINEKLFF.

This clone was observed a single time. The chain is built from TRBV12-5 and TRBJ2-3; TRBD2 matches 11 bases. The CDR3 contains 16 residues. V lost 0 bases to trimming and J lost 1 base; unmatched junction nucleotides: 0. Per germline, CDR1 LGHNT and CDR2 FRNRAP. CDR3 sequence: CASGLVLAGGTDTQYF. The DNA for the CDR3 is TGTGCTAGTGGTTTGGTACTAGCGGGGGGCACAGATACGCAGTATTTT.

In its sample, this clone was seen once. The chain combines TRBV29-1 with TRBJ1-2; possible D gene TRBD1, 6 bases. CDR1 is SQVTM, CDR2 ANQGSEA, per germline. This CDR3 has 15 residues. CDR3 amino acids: CSDKSWDTFNYGYTF. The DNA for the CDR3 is TGCAGTGATAAGTCTTGGGACACCTTTAACTATGGCTACACCTTC.

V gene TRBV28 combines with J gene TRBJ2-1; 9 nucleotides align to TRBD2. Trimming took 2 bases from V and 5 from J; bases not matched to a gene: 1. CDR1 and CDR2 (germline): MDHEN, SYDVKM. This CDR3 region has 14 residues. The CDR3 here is CASSLAGGNNEQFF. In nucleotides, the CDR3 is TGTGCCAGCAGTTTAGCGGGAGGGAACAATGAGCAGTTCTTC.

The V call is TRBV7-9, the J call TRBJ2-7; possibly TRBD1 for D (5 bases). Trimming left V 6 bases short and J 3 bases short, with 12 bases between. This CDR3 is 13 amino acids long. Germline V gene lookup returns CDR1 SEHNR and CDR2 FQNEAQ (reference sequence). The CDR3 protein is CASSPGQGYEQYF. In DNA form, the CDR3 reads TGTGCCAGCAGTCCCGGGCAGGGCTACGAGCAGTACTTC.

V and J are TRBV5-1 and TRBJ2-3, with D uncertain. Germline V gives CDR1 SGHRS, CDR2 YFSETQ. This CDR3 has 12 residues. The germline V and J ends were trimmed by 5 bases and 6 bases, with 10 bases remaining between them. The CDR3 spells CASRLGSDTQYF. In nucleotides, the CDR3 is TGCGCCAGCAGACTTGGTTCGGATACGCAGTATTTT.

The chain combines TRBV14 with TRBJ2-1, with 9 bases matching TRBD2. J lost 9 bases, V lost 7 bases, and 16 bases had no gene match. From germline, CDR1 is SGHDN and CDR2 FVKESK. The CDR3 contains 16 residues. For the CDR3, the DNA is TGTGCCAGCACTGGGGACTCCGGCGGGAGGGTTACTGAGCAGTTCTTC. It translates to CASTGDSGGRVTEQFF.

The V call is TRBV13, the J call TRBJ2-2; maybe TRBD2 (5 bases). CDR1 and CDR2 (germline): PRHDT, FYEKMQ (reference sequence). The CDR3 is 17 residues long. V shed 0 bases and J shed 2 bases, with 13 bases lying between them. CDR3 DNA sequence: TGTGCCAGCAGCTTAGGTTTCGAGGGAGAAAACACCGGGGAGCTGTTTTTT. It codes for CASSLGFEGENTGELFF.

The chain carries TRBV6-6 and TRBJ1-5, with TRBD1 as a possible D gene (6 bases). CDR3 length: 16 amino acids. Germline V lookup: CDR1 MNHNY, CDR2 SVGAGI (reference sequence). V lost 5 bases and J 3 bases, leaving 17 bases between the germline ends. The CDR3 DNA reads TGTGCCAGCAGTCTACCAAGGGACACTACCAATCAGCCCCAGCATTTT. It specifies CASSLPRDTTNQPQHF.

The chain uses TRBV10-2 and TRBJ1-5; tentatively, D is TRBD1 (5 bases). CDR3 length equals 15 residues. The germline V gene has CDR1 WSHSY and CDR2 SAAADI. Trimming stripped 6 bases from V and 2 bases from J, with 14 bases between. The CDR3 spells CASSPPGMGNQPQHF. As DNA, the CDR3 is TGCGCCAGCAGCCCCCCAGGGATGGGCAATCAGCCCCAGCATTTT.

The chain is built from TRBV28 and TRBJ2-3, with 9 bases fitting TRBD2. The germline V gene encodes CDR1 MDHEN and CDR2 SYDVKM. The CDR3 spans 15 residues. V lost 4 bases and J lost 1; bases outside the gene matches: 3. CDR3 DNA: TGTGCCAGCAGTTATGAGCGGGAGGGCACAGATACGCAGTATTTT. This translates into CASSYEREGTDTQYF.